This T cell receptor beta chain was captured by sequencing in a study of CD8+ T cells in alopecia areata. The overall study: Spontaneous alopecia affected the approximately 6-13-month-old C3H/HeJ graft donors, whose skin was transplanted to approximately 7-10-week-old female C3H/HeJ mice.

Once RNA had been extracted, it was reverse transcribed into cDNA to act as the sequencing template. TCRdb keeps only in-frame clones here, not all; method: immunoSEQ multiplex PCR. The repertoire yields some 3,000 clones, none seen only once; the top ten contain about 43%. There are many counts of this clone. Its cognate antigen is unknown. Each gene name is a mouse one. The read finishes 4 residues shy of the CDR3 end, and the germline J gene is used to complete it. Unmatched junction bases numbered 1, after V lost 1 base and J lost 3 bases. The CDR3 is made up of 14 amino acids. Germline assignment: CDR1 SNHLY and CDR2 FYNGKV (reference sequence). Study results and limitations: Scalp lesions, especially in alopecia totalis/universalis, had higher clonality than normal scalp. Whereas mice showed it more clearly, TCR sharing across patients was murkier, possibly because of HLA.

The V call is TRBV3, the J call TRBJ2-5; 7 nucleotides agree with TRBD2. Sequenced material: lesional skin. This receptor was taken from a C3H/HeJ mouse with alopecia areata. Strain haplotype at MHC: H2-k. The chain's CDR3 is CASSLGGGQDTQYF. The covered CDR3 bases are TGTGCCAGCAGCTTAGGGGGGGGGCAAGAC.